The source of this T cell receptor (beta chain) is a study of blood T cells in healthy people across ages (dated by TCRdb to about 2015). With regard to the full study: In model experiments, template switching captured about one uniquely barcoded TCR beta cDNA molecule for every two T cells. To track age-related changes in TCR beta repertoire diversity, the study relied on deep sequencing normalized with unique cDNA molecular identifiers. The donors were divided into four age groups: young (average approximately 15 years), middle-aged (over 35), aged (approximately 62) and long-lived (nearly 85). To avoid experimental bias, donors of different ages were randomly spread across the sequencing lanes. Using the same blood draw, the study looked at two additional independent replicas of 1 million unique cDNA reads for two donors, one aged 18 to 30 and the other aged 80 or older. General study outcomes and caveats: The long-lived group showed more naive CD4+ T cells, fewer expanded clones and increased TCR diversity than the aged group, suggesting age selection. Because the CMV infection status of the donors was unknown, age-related changes in expanded clonotypes may potentially have been confounded. Because profiling used bulk unsorted PBMCs, naive and antigen-experienced compartments could not be compared conclusively. Observed TCR beta diversity per million T cells fell roughly linearly with age, and a significant reduction was already apparent by age about 38. Estimates of total diversity based on one million sequenced T cells were regarded as lower bounds and as underestimates. There was a strong correlation between observed TCR beta diversity and the percentage of naive T cells measured by flow cytometry.

Library prep was done by 5' RACE. These reads were obtained on an Illumina HiSeq 2500. A second roughly 6 to 12 cycle PCR used a sample-barcoded 5' primer and a J-beta primer mix. A template-switch 5' adaptor carrying 12 random nucleotides introduced a unique molecular identifier onto each TCR beta cDNA molecule. Each sample yielded at least 3 million CDR3-containing paired-end reads. First-strand cDNA synthesis was performed from all RNA using the Mint cDNA synthesis kit, with priming by a TRBC-specific oligonucleotide. After uracil-DNA glycosylase treatment, a first 18-cycle PCR used universal primers M1SS and BC2_uni_R on all cDNA. The source study handled its data this way. For normalization, 1 million high-quality reads, each with a distinct molecular identifier, were randomly selected from each sample. Instead of being binned into consensus sequences, reads that shared molecular identifiers were thrown out. MiTCR, with a Q25 quality threshold and the strictest error-elimination algorithm, was used for CDR3 identification, clonotype clustering and error correction. A nonparametric unseen species model with Euler transformation was used to estimate lower-bound total TCR beta diversity. TCRdb trimmed public reads at Q25 via fastp, called clones via MiXCR and kept in-frame beta chains. Every entry covers one CDR3 protein and lists the most common genes and DNA from its rows. TCRdb's processing, not the authors', yielded these V and J calls. A total of 650,000 to 800,000 distinct CDR3 sequences appear in this sample, around 50% of them only once. The leading ten clones occupy less than 15% of the sample.

The 39 donors, aged about 6 to 100 years, were systemically healthy Caucasian individuals from Russia. Each donor gave around 9.8 milliliters of peripheral blood, collected into EDTA-treated Vacutainer tubes. Ficoll-Paque density-gradient centrifugation was used to isolate PBMCs, with at least 6 million per sample. Total RNA, at least 6 micrograms per sample, was extracted from PBMCs with Trizol reagent. The percentages of naive CD45RAhigh/CD27high T cells were determined by flow cytometry on a PBMC aliquot from every donor. Regarding this clonotype: It lacks a known antigen. The sample holds no much larger clone one base away, and base qualities are not on file.

This clonotype was sampled from a woman at least 80 years old in good health. The sequencing sample was made of blood.

The CDR3 protein: CSASPLAHPNSSYNEQFF. The DNA sequence follows: TGCAGTGCTAGCCCGCTAGCGCACCCTAATTCCTCCTACAATGAGCAGTTCTTC. The sequence links TRBV20-1 to TRBJ2-1; the best D guess is TRBD2, with 6 bases matching. The germline V gene (reference sequence) gives CDR1 as DFQATT and CDR2 as SNEGSKA. V sheds 3 bases and J sheds 0 bases, leaving 21 bases between their ends. The CDR3 sequence holds 18 residues, the cysteine and phenylalanine included. Left in the record is the CDR3 DNA by itself, 54 bases read in frame from the first base.